These 28 T cell receptor beta chains share one sample of origin, sequenced in a study of CD8 T cells in Susac syndrome. RNA was extracted with the RNeasy kit, and a quantity of roughly 0.5 to 1 ug was reverse transcribed using random hexamers. TCRdb analysed the immunoSEQ multiplex PCR reads with MiXCR anew, one entry per CDR3 protein. The sample carries under 350,000 distinct CDR3 sequences, about 91% recorded once. Material for sequencing was CD4+ T cells from PBMCs. Receptors originate from a human donor with multiple sclerosis.

This chain connects TRBV2 to TRBJ2-7; tentatively, D is TRBD1 (6 bases). Germline CDR1 SNHLY, CDR2 FYNNEI. This CDR3 is built from 14 residues. Trimming took off 1 base at V and 6 bases at J, with 13 bases between the two ends. In DNA, the CDR3 is TGTGCCAGCAGTGAAGTGCTCCGAGGGGGCGAGCAGTACTTC. This sequence encodes CASSEVLRGGEQYF. Together with reference TRBV2 and TRBJ2-7, the CDR3 gives the full variable domain: EPEVTQTPSHQVTQMGQEVILRCVPISNHLYFYWYRQILGQKVEFLVSFYNNEISEKSEIFDDQFSVERPDGSNFTLKIRSTKLEDSAMYFCASSEVLRGGEQYFGPGTRLTVT.

This chain uses TRBV19 with TRBJ2-5, with unresolved D. V lost 4 bases, J lost 5 bases, and 14 bases lay in between. The CDR3 totals 14 residues. Germline V CDR1 and CDR2: LNHDA, SQIVND (reference sequence). Written as DNA, the CDR3 is TGTGCCAGTAGTACTACTCGAGAACCGGAGACCCAGTACTTC. This encodes CASSTTREPETQYF.

The genes are TRBV10-3 and TRBJ2-5, with 9 bases matching TRBD2. Germline loops: CDR1 ENHRY, CDR2 SYGVKD. The CDR3 runs 13 residues. V trimming: 8 bases; J trimming: 5 bases; junction bases outside the gene matches: 6. The CDR3 sequence: CAIASGEGETQYF. CDR3 bases: TGTGCCATCGCTAGCGGGGAGGGGGAGACCCAGTACTTC.

The CDR3 is CSAPEGGMNTEAFF. The CDR3 DNA reads as TGCAGCGCCCCTGAGGGGGGAATGAACACTGAAGCTTTCTTT. This chain connects TRBV29-1 to TRBJ1-1, with D possibly TRBD1 on 6 matching bases. Per the germline V gene, CDR1 is SQVTM and CDR2 is ANQGSEA. The CDR3 consists of 14 residues. Between the trimmed V and J ends, which lost 7 bases and 0 bases, there was a span of 15 bases.

This clonotype was observed a single time. The chain has TRBV18 and TRBJ2-7, with D perhaps matching TRBD2 (6 bases). The germline V gene has CDR1 KGHSH and CDR2 LQKENI. This CDR3 comprises 14 residues. Trimming took off 1 base at V and 6 bases at J, with 13 bases between the two ends. CDR3 DNA: TGTGCCAGCTCACCACTTGATGCGGGGACCGAGCAGTACTTC. Protein product: CASSPLDAGTEQYF.

In this sample, this clonotype turned up a few times. This rearrangement joins TRBV20-1 to TRBJ2-7; D not resolved. The CDR3 has 14 residues. Deletions cut 3 bases from V and 6 bases from J, with 18 bases between. Germline V gene sequence: CDR1 DFQATT, CDR2 SNEGSKA (reference sequence). The CDR3 is CSARRPGPATEQYF. CDR3 nucleotides: TGCAGTGCTAGGCGGCCGGGTCCTGCGACCGAGCAGTACTTC.

The chain combines TRBV2 with TRBJ1-2; no clear D gene. The germline gives CDR1 SNHLY, CDR2 FYNNEI. V was trimmed by 7 bases and J by 8 bases, leaving 20 bases between them. The CDR3 consists of 14 residues. The CDR3 here is CASILEDGVRGYTF. The DNA for the CDR3 is TGTGCCAGCATTCTTGAGGATGGGGTTCGGGGCTACACCTTC.

Only one count was recorded for this clonotype. This chain joins TRBV2 and TRBJ1-6; no firm D call. Trimming left V 8 bases short and J 0 bases short, with 11 bases between. CDR1 is SNHLY and CDR2 is FYNNEI in the germline V gene. CDR3 size: 15 residues. The CDR3 nucleotides read TGTGCCAGCCCCCGCCTGGACTCCTATAATTCACCCCTCCACTTT. Translated: CASPRLDSYNSPLHF.

This clonotype was observed once. V gene TRBV30 combines with J gene TRBJ2-1, with 9 bases fitting TRBD2. This CDR3 spans 15 amino acids. With V trimmed by 4 bases and J by 2 bases, 6 bases remained unmatched. Germline CDR1 GTSNPN, CDR2 SVGIG (reference sequence). Here the CDR3 reads CAWILGTSPYNEQFF. The CDR3 region has the DNA TGTGCCTGGATCCTCGGGACTAGCCCCTACAATGAGCAGTTCTTC.

The rearrangement links TRBV11-3 to TRBJ2-1, with D hard to call. Germline V CDR1 and CDR2: SGHNT, YENEEA. Trimming took 6 bases from V and 13 from J, leaving 16 bases between them. CDR3 length: 12 amino acids. The CDR3 loop reads CASSSVGGRQFF. CDR3 coding DNA: TGTGCCAGCAGTTCCGTAGGTGGTCGACAGTTCTTC. Based on the CDR3 plus reference TRBV11-3 and TRBJ2-1, the full variable domain is EAGVVQSPRYKIIEKKQPVAFWCNPISGHNTLYWYLQNLGQGPELLIRYENEEAVDDSQLPKDRFSAERLKGVDSTLKIQPAELGDSAVYLCASSSVGGRQFFGPGTRLTVL.

V and J are TRBV3-1 and TRBJ2-1; D remains ambiguous. CDR3 length: 12 amino acids. Germline CDR1 and CDR2: LGHDT and YNNKEL (reference sequence). The ends were cut back, 1 base at V and 11 bases at J, with 9 bases in the middle. In DNA, the CDR3 is TGTGCCAGCAGCCAAGCGGCCCTCAAGCAGTTCTTC. Translating gives CASSQAALKQFF.

The chain has TRBV19 and TRBJ1-2; possible D gene TRBD1, 5 bases. In germline, CDR1 is LNHDA, CDR2 SQIVND (reference sequence). The CDR3 consists of 14 residues. Trimming left V 8 bases short and J 1 base short, with 14 bases between. In DNA, the CDR3 is TGTGCCAGTCGCGGGACCTGGGGTAACTATGGCTACACCTTC. Translated, it gives CASRGTWGNYGYTF. Using reference TRBV19 and TRBJ1-2 for the parts outside the CDR3, the full variable domain is DGGITQSPKYLFRKEGQNVTLSCEQNLNHDAMYWYRQDPGQGLRLIYYSQIVNDFQKGDIAEGYSVSREKKESFPLTVTSAQKNPTAFYLCASRGTWGNYGYTFGSGTRLTVV.

This chain links TRBV6-2 or TRBV6-3 with TRBJ2-7; D is undetermined. The germline gives CDR1 MNHEY, CDR2 SVGEGT. The CDR3 runs to 14 residues. Trimming left V 0 bases short and J 12 bases short, with 18 bases between. CDR3 coding DNA: TGTGCCAGCAGTTACTCCCATTCTGACTCAAGTCGGTACTTC. Its translation: CASSYSHSDSSRYF.

The rearrangement uses TRBV12-3 or TRBV12-4 and TRBJ1-2; weak D call: TRBD1 (5 bases). V lost 5 bases and J lost 3, with 13 bases in between. CDR3 length equals 14 residues. CDR3 residues: CASSRQGADYGYTF. The CDR3 region has the DNA TGTGCCAGCAGTCGGCAGGGAGCGGACTATGGCTACACCTTC.

The rearrangement uses TRBV7-8 and TRBJ2-1; D assignment may be TRBD1 or TRBD2 (5 bases each). V shed 3 bases and J shed 4 bases, with 16 bases lying between them. Germline V gives CDR1 SGHVS, CDR2 FQNEAQ. The CDR3 is 16 amino acids. The CDR3 bases are TGTGCCAGCAGCTTGTATGGGGGATCTGGGTACAATGAGCAGTTCTTC. As protein: CASSLYGGSGYNEQFF.

The gene calls are TRBV19 and TRBJ2-5; D is possibly TRBD2 (6 bases). This CDR3 comprises 16 residues. Trimming pared 3 bases from V and 5 bases from J, leaving 19 bases between. Germline V CDR1 and CDR2: LNHDA, SQIVND (reference sequence). The CDR3 here is CASSIFPSPGGETQYF. The CDR3 bases are TGTGCCAGTAGTATTTTCCCCTCCCCCGGAGGGGAGACCCAGTACTTC.

This chain uses TRBV20-1 with TRBJ1-3; D is uncertain. There are 15 residues in the CDR3. V was cut by 5 bases and J by 0 bases, with 14 bases left in between. Germline V gives CDR1 DFQATT, CDR2 SNEGSKA (reference sequence). CDR3 nucleotides: TGCAGTGCTGTACGGGCGATGAGCTCTGGAAACACCATATATTTT. Translation: CSAVRAMSSGNTIYF.

The chain employs TRBV11-1 and TRBJ2-2; 11 nucleotides match TRBD2. V shed 6 bases and J 4 bases; nucleotides not matched to a gene: 22. The CDR3 loop spans 21 amino acids. Germline values: CDR1 SGHAT, CDR2 FQDESV (reference sequence). CDR3 region: CASSHPHPQLAGGQVTGELFF. The DNA for the CDR3 is TGTGCCAGCAGTCATCCCCACCCCCAGCTAGCGGGGGGCCAGGTCACCGGGGAGCTGTTTTTT.

The J gene is TRBJ2-5, the V gene TRBV6-7, with D possibly matching TRBD1 (6 bases). TRBV6-7 is recorded as an ORF, its role being uncertain. The V gene lost 6 bases and the J gene lost 1 base, with 21 bases spanning the gap. The CDR3 has 17 amino acids. The CDR3 DNA follows: TGTGCCAGCAGCTATAACGGACCACAGGGCTCCCAAGAGACCCAGTACTTC. Its protein is CASSYNGPQGSQETQYF.

V and J are TRBV15 and TRBJ1-1, with 7 bases lining up with TRBD1. Trimming took 5 bases from V and 2 from J; bases not matched to a gene: 8. The CDR3 is made up of 15 amino acids. Germline V lookup: CDR1 LNHNV, CDR2 YYDKDF (reference sequence). CDR3 residues: CATSPRQGINTEAFF. DNA for the CDR3: TGTGCCACCAGCCCTCGACAGGGAATAAACACTGAAGCTTTCTTT.

The chain carries TRBV7-8 and TRBJ2-5; the D gene is possibly TRBD2 (6 bases). Germline values: CDR1 SGHVS, CDR2 FQNEAQ. This CDR3 is built from 13 residues. Between the trimmed V and J ends, which lost 1 base and 7 bases, there was a span of 10 bases. CDR3 protein: CASSLGDGGTQYF. CDR3 DNA sequence: TGTGCCAGCAGCTTAGGGGACGGGGGGACCCAGTACTTC. The variable domain in full, completed from reference TRBV7-8 and TRBJ2-5, reads GAGVSQSPRYKVAKRGQDVALRCDPISGHVSLFWYQQALGQGPEFLTYFQNEAQLDKSGLPSDRFFAERPEGSVSTLKIQRTQQEDSAVYLCASSLGDGGTQYFGPGTRLLVL.

This clonotype was detected a few times. V is TRBV30 and J is TRBJ2-5, with D possibly matching TRBD1 (5 bases). V shed 2 bases and J shed 5 bases, with 12 bases lying between them. Germline V gene sequence: CDR1 GTSNPN, CDR2 SVGIG (reference sequence). CDR3 length equals 13 residues. Here the CDR3 reads CAWSLGVAETQYF. The CDR3 DNA sequence: TGTGCCTGGAGTCTAGGGGTGGCGGAGACCCAGTACTTC.

The V call is TRBV5-1, the J call TRBJ1-1; the D gene is possibly TRBD1 (6 bases). Germline loops: CDR1 SGHRS, CDR2 YFSETQ. Trimming shortened V by 0 bases and J by 4 bases, and 16 bases separated the two germline ends. This CDR3 has 16 residues. The chain's CDR3 is CASSLAAGASGTEAFF. The CDR3, as DNA: TGCGCCAGCAGCTTGGCCGCGGGGGCTTCGGGCACTGAAGCTTTCTTT.

The V and J genes are TRBV28 and TRBJ2-2; TRBD2 aligns across 8 bases. Germline V gene sequence: CDR1 MDHEN, CDR2 SYDVKM. V was clipped by 3 bases and J by 6 bases; unmatched bases: 9. There are 16 residues in the CDR3. The CDR3 loop reads CASSFGGLGSPGELFF. The CDR3, as DNA: TGTGCCAGCAGTTTTGGGGGACTAGGAAGCCCCGGGGAGCTGTTTTTT.

The chain has TRBV3-1 and TRBJ2-1; possibly TRBD2 for D (6 bases). The CDR3 is made up of 15 amino acids. V was shortened by 3 bases and J by 7 bases, with 16 bases between the two germline ends. From germline, CDR1 is LGHDT and CDR2 YNNKEL (reference sequence). This CDR3 is CASSHTGHRGNEQFF. In DNA form, the CDR3 reads TGTGCCAGCAGCCATACCGGACACCGGGGGAATGAGCAGTTCTTC.

The chain carries TRBV10-3 and TRBJ2-5; 7 bases are shared with TRBD1. Per germline, CDR1 ENHRY and CDR2 SYGVKD. The CDR3 consists of 14 residues. Trimming took 2 bases from V and 5 from J; bases not matched to a gene: 5. The CDR3, as DNA: TGTGCCATCAGTGAGGAGGGGGCGAGGGAGACCCAGTACTTC. Its translation is CAISEEGARETQYF.

The chain employs TRBV19 and TRBJ1-5; 10 bases line up with TRBD1. CDR3 length: 17 amino acids. Germline V gene lookup returns CDR1 LNHDA and CDR2 SQIVND (reference sequence). Trimming at V came to 5 bases and at J to 1 base, leaving 8 bases not matched to a gene. CDR3 DNA: TGTGCCAGTAGTGAGTCCGGGACAGGGGCAAGCAATCAGCCCCAGCATTTT. Encoded protein: CASSESGTGASNQPQHF. The full variable domain, rest sourced from reference TRBV19 and TRBJ1-5, is DGGITQSPKYLFRKEGQNVTLSCEQNLNHDAMYWYRQDPGQGLRLIYYSQIVNDFQKGDIAEGYSVSREKKESFPLTVTSAQKNPTAFYLCASSESGTGASNQPQHFGDGTRLSIL.

There are a few counts of this clonotype. The rearrangement links TRBV7-3 to TRBJ2-6; D remains ambiguous. V dropped 1 base and J dropped 0 bases, with 1 base sitting between them. The germline gives CDR1 SGHTA, CDR2 FQGTGA. CDR3 size: 14 residues. Written as DNA, the CDR3 is TGTGCCAGCAGCTTAAGCTCTGGGGCCAACGTCCTGACTTTC. Amino acid sequence: CASSLSSGANVLTF.